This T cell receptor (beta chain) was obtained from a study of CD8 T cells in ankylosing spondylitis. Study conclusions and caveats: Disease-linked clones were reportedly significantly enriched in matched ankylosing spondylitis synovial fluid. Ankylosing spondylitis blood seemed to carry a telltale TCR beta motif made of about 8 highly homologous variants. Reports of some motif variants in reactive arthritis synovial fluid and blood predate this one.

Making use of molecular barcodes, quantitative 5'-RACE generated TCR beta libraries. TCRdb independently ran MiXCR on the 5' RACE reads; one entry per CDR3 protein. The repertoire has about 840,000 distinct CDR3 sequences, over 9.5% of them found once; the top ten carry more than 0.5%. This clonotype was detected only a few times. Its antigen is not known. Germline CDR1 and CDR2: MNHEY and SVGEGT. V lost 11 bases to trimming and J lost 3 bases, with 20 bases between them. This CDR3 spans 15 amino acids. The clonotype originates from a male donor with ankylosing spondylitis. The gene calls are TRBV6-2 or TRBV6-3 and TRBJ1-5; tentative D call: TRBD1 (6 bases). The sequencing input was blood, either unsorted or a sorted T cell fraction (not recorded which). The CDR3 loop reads CAGGPRSQANQPQHF. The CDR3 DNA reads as TGTGCCGGGGGCCCAAGGTCACAAGCCAATCAGCCCCAGCATTTT.